The T cell receptor beta chain under discussion was sequenced for a study of CD8 T cells in ankylosing spondylitis. The study's findings and limits: It was reported that disease-linked clones were significantly enriched in matched ankylosing spondylitis synovial fluid. It appeared that ankylosing spondylitis blood was characterized by a TCR beta motif of several highly homologous variants. CD8+ cells made up the disease-linked clones, which were relatively rare in peripheral blood.

This clonotype has just one count. The antigen remains undetermined. Germline V gene sequence: CDR1 SNHLY, CDR2 FYNNEI. The CDR3 sequence is 15 residues long. V lost 4 bases and J lost 2; bases outside the gene matches: 0. For TCR beta, libraries came from quantitative 5'-RACE with molecular barcodes. TCRdb analysed the 5' RACE reads with MiXCR anew, one entry per CDR3 protein. Among under 200,000 distinct CDR3 sequences listed, around 9.6% were seen once. The sequencing sample was made of blood, either unsorted or a sorted T cell fraction (not recorded which). The gene calls are TRBV2 and TRBJ2-1; 12 bases align to TRBD2. This TCR was recovered from a female donor with ankylosing spondylitis or in good health (not recorded which). The CDR3 sequence is CASSGLAGAYNEQFF. The CDR3 DNA reads as TGTGCCAGCAGTGGACTAGCGGGGGCCTACAATGAGCAGTTCTTC. The variable domain in full, with the rest retrieved from reference TRBV2 and TRBJ2-1, is EPEVTQTPSHQVTQMGQEVILRCVPISNHLYFYWYRQILGQKVEFLVSFYNNEISEKSEIFDDQFSVERPDGSNFTLKIRSTKLEDSAMYFCASSGLAGAYNEQFFGPGTRLTVL.